These 8 T cell receptor beta chains were all obtained from the same sample, sequenced in a study of CD8+CD57+ T cells in acquired aplastic anemia (dated by TCRdb to the late 2010s). The sequencer listed for this sample is Illumina HiSeq 2000. Genomic DNA served as template for TCR beta VDJ combination and CDR3 sequence profiling. The public sequencing data were trimmed at Q25 with fastp and processed into clonotypes with MiXCR by TCRdb, which kept only in-frame beta chains. For every CDR3 protein sequence, its rows merge into one entry that carries the most common genes and DNA. This sample gives about 270,000 distinct CDR3 sequences in total; approximately 55% of them show up just once. The ten largest make up 7% to 9% of the sample. Sequencing was done on a sample of sorted CD4+, CD8+, or CD8+CD57+ T cells (not recorded which) from PBMCs. The receptors stem from a human donor with severe aplastic anemia or a healthy control (not recorded which).

In this sample, this clonotype turned up many times. This chain uses TRBV12-3 or TRBV12-4 with TRBJ1-1, with D unclear. CDR3 size: 15 residues. Trimming took off 3 bases at V and 0 bases at J, with 11 bases between the two ends. The CDR3 sequence: CASSFWKGVNTEAFF. Here the CDR3 DNA reads TGTGCCAGCAGTTTTTGGAAAGGAGTGAACACTGAAGCTTTCTTT.

There are many counts of this clonotype. J is TRBJ2-3 and V is TRBV5-5; TRBD2 matches at 9 bases. Unmatched junction bases numbered 4, after V lost 2 bases and J lost 6 bases. Germline V gene lookup returns CDR1 SGHKS and CDR2 YYEKEE (reference sequence). There are 14 residues in the CDR3. The CDR3 loop is CASSFSSGADTQYF. For the CDR3, the DNA is TGTGCCAGCAGCTTCTCTAGCGGGGCGGATACGCAGTATTTT. The variable domain in full, with the rest retrieved from reference TRBV5-5 and TRBJ2-3, is DAGVTQSPTHLIKTRGQQVTLRCSPISGHKSVSWYQQVLGQGPQFIFQYYEKEERGRGNFPDRFSARQFPNYSSELNVNALLLGDSALYLCASSFSSGADTQYFGPGTRLTVL.

Comments on this clonotype: A junction end diverges from the germline sequence, so it may reflect a read error. V is TRBV7-7 and J is TRBJ2-7; 10 bases align to TRBD1. This CDR3 has 15 amino acids. CDR1 is SSHAT and CDR2 is FNYEAQ in the germline V gene (reference sequence). The CDR3 DNA follows: TGTGCTAGCAGCTCCGGGACAGGGGCCAACTACGAGCAGTACTTC. The encoded protein is CASSSGTGANYEQYF.

The genes are TRBV19 and TRBJ2-1; 8 bases are a match to TRBD1. Germline V gives CDR1 LNHDA, CDR2 SQIVND (reference sequence). The CDR3 covers 14 residues. The J segment lost 7 bases and the V segment lost 4 bases, leaving 6 bases of the junction unmatched. The CDR3 region has the DNA TGTGCCAGTAGTACAGGGGGCGCCCAGAATGAGCAGTTCTTC. Its translation: CASSTGGAQNEQFF.

The J gene is TRBJ2-5, the V gene TRBV25-1, with a possible D match to TRBD2 (5 bases). In germline, CDR1 is MGHDK, CDR2 SYGVNS. This CDR3 contains 13 residues. V was cut by 7 bases and J by 5 bases, with 14 bases left in between. CDR3 in amino acids: CASNDWRGETQYF. In DNA form, the CDR3 reads TGTGCCAGCAACGACTGGAGAGGGGAGACCCAGTACTTC.

The rearrangement joins TRBV20-1 to TRBJ2-7, with 7 nucleotides matching TRBD1. Germline CDR1 reads DFQATT; CDR2 reads SNEGSKA (reference sequence). The V and J ends lost 3 bases and 0 bases, in that order; junction bases with no gene match: 11. The CDR3 runs to 16 residues. CDR3 in DNA: TGCAGTGCTAGGACAAGTAGGGGGCACCGCTCCTACGAGCAGTACTTC. Translating it yields CSARTSRGHRSYEQYF.

This clonotype has a count of ten or more. The chain employs TRBV7-3 and TRBJ2-1, with D uncertain. The V and J ends lost 1 base and 6 bases respectively, with 16 bases between them. The CDR3 sequence is 16 residues long. In germline, CDR1 is SGHTA, CDR2 FQGTGA. The DNA of the CDR3 is TGTGCCAGCAGCTTAAGTACCGGCAGCGAAGTCAATGAGCAGTTCTTC. This translates into CASSLSTGSEVNEQFF.

Only a few counts were recorded for this clonotype. The chain uses TRBV7-3 and TRBJ2-7; 11 bases align to TRBD2. The ends lost 8 bases at V and 4 bases at J; junction bases unmatched: 4. The germline V gene encodes CDR1 SGHTA and CDR2 FQGTGA. This CDR3 has 13 residues. The CDR3 here is CASGTSGGYEQYF. In DNA, the CDR3 is TGTGCCAGCGGAACTAGCGGGGGTTACGAGCAGTACTTC.